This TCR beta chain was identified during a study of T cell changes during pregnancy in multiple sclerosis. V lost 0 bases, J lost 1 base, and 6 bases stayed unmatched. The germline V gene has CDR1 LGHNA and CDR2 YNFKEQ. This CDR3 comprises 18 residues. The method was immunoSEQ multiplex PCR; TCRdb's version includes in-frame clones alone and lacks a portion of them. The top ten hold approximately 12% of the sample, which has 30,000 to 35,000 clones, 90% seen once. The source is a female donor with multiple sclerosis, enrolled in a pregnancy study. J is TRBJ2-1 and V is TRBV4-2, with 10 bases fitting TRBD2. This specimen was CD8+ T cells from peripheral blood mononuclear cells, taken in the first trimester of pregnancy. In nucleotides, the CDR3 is TGTGCCAGCAGCCAAGAGGGTAGACTAGCGGGTTCCTACAATGAGCAGTTCTTC. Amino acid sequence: CASSQEGRLAGSYNEQFF.